This TCR beta chain was found in a study of blood T cell repertoires in COVID-19. About the research overall: Samples taken during acute and convalescent COVID-19 were collected in the United States, Italy and Spain.

Authors' methods: Estimation of nucleated cell counts relied on the amplification of reference gene primers. Sequencing used immunoSEQ multiplex PCR; TCRdb keeps in-frame clones, though not all of them. Clone size and the V and J calls come from that table; the DNA yielded D and trimming. This sample yields some 83,000 clones, of which 70% to 90% are seen a single time; 7.5% to 9.5% belongs to the top ten. This CDR3 region has 14 residues. The trim removed 5 bases at V and 10 bases at J, leaving 8 bases unmatched. In germline, CDR1 is WNHNN, CDR2 SYGVQD (reference sequence). The gene calls are TRBV10-1 and TRBJ2-2, with 9 bases that match TRBD1. This clonotype was sampled from an older man with active or convalescent COVID-19. The sample comprised peripheral blood. The CDR3 DNA reads as TGCGCCAGCAGTACAGGGGGCGTTCAGGAGGAGCTGTTTTTT. Protein: CASSTGGVQEELFF.